A single T cell receptor beta chain is shown here with its context. Its specificity is not known. These data are taken from a study of cytomegalovirus exposure and HLA in healthy donors. Study context: HLA-typed donors contributed some 85 million unique TCRs, which were held in an early data release. There were over 350 genotyped donors. Of these, roughly 82% fell in the genetic ancestry cluster associated with self-reported Caucasian donors. Overall study findings and caveats: There were some V segments, including TRBV6-2 and TRBV6-3, excluded as indistinguishable.

CDR1 and CDR2 (germline): SEHNR, FQNEAQ (reference sequence). This CDR3 contains 15 residues. The V segment lost 8 bases and the J segment 5 bases; nucleotides outside the gene matches: 14. PCR amplification relied on 60 Vbeta primers (plus 13 Jbeta primers). The repertoire was sequenced with immunoSEQ multiplex PCR; TCRdb's copy has only in-frame clones and lacks some. Here the sample spans roughly 68,000 clones, around 74% being singletons. Each donor was healthy, and each was a bone marrow donor. The chain joins TRBV7-9 to TRBJ2-5, with TRBD2 matching over 7 bases. The sequencing input was PBMCs. This receptor was identified in a male donor in good health and CMV-seropositive. The CDR3 region is CASCSVLGEGETQYF. For the CDR3, the DNA is TGTGCCAGCTGCTCGGTGTTGGGGGAGGGTGAGACCCAGTACTTC.